This T cell receptor beta chain was identified in a study of beta chain features in type 1 diabetes. At the level of the study: Age, gender, cell numbers and subset yield matched between patients and controls. Broader study findings: Among all four CD4+ subsets, Type 1 diabetes patients had TCRB CDR3s that were moderately but significantly shorter. Patients and controls would be equally affected if PCR favored shorter templates.

Heparinised blood was drawn once per donor, averaging around 120 mL. As every portion of the isolated RNA was reverse transcribed, the sequencing read expressed TCRB transcripts. Using immunoSEQ multiplex PCR, the repertoire was profiled, and TCRdb retains in-frame clones only, with some absent. The sample has hundreds of thousands of clones; roughly 12% are singletons. With respect to this clone: The antigen remains undetermined.

CDR1 and CDR2 (germline): MDHEN, SYDVKM. Trimming shortened V by 5 bases and J by 9 bases, and 17 bases separated the two germline ends. The CDR3 has 15 residues. The clonotype comes from a man between 18 and 29 years old in good health. The chain uses TRBV28 and TRBJ1-6; maybe TRBD1 (6 bases). The specimen sequenced was naive CD4+ T cells from blood. The CDR3 sequence is CASSLRGNERSPLHF. The CDR3 DNA reads as TGTGCCAGCAGTCTCAGGGGTAATGAGCGTTCACCCCTCCACTTT.